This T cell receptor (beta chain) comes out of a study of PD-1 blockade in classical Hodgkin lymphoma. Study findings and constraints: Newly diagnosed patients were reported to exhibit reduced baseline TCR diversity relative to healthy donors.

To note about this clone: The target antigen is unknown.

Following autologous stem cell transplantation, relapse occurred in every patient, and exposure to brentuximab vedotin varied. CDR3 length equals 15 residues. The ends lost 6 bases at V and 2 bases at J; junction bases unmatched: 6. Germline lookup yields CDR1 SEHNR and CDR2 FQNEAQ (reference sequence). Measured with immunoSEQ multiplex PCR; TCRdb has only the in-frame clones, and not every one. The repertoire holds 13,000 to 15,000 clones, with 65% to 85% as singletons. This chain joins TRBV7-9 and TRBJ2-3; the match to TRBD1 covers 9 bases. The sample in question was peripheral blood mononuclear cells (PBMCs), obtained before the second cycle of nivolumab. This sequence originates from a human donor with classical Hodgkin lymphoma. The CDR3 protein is CASRPWTGDTDTQYF. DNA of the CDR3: TGTGCCAGCAGACCTTGGACAGGGGACACAGATACGCAGTATTTT.